This TCR beta chain emerged from a study of blood T cell repertoires in COVID-19. Study-wide context: The samples span acute and convalescent COVID-19 from the United States, Italy and Spain.

Per the study methods: How many nucleated cells were present was estimated from reference gene primer amplification. The protocol was immunoSEQ multiplex PCR, while the TCRdb copy is restricted to in-frame clones and leaves out a portion. That table furnishes V, J and clone size, whereas the DNA furnished D and trimming. This sample carries around 400,000 clones, approximately 87% of them seen once, and the ten largest clones take over 2%. The CDR3 loop spans 14 amino acids. Germline V lookup: CDR1 LNHDA, CDR2 SQIVND (reference sequence). The V gene end was trimmed by 9 bases and the J gene end by 1 base; junction bases not matched to a gene: 8.

V and J are TRBV19 and TRBJ1-1; 7 nucleotides align to TRBD1. The sequenced material came from peripheral blood. This receptor was identified in a woman aged 55 to 70 with COVID-19, enrolled during active disease. The CDR3 DNA reads as TGTGCCAGCAGCAGGGACAGTCGGAACACTGAAGCTTTCTTT. This encodes CASSRDSRNTEAFF.